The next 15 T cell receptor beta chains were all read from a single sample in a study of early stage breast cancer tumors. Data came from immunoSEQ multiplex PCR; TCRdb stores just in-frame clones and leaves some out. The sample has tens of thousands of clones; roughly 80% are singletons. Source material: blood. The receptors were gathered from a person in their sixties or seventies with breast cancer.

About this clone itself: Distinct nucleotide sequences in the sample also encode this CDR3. The CDR3 region is CASSLDLAGIEKLFF. The DNA of the CDR3 is TGTGCCAGCAGCTTAGACCTGGCCGGAATTGAAAAACTGTTTTTT. The chain carries TRBV7-2 and TRBJ1-4; D not resolved. Germline-derived CDR1 and CDR2 are SGHTA and FQGNSA. V gave up 1 base and J gave up 7 bases, with 13 bases separating them. This CDR3 comprises 15 residues.

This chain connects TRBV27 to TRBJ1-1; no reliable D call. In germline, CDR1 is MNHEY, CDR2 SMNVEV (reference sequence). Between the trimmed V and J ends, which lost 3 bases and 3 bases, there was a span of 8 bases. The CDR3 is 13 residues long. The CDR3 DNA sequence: TGTGCCAGCAGTTTTCAACAGTACACTGAAGCTTTCTTT. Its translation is CASSFQQYTEAFF.

CDR3 region: CASNLMGTHGYTF. The CDR3 bases are TGTGCCAGCAACTTAATGGGGACCCATGGCTACACCTTC. V and J are TRBV28 and TRBJ1-2; weak D call: TRBD1 (5 bases). Trimming left V 7 bases short and J 6 bases short, with 15 bases between. Looked up from germline, CDR1 is MDHEN and CDR2 is SYDVKM. The CDR3 is 13 residues long.

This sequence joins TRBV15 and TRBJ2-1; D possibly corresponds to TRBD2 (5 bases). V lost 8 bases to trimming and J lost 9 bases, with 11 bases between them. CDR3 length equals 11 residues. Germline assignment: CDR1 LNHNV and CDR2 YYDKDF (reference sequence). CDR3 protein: CATRLASEQFF. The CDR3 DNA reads TGTGCCACCCGGCTAGCCTCTGAGCAGTTCTTC.

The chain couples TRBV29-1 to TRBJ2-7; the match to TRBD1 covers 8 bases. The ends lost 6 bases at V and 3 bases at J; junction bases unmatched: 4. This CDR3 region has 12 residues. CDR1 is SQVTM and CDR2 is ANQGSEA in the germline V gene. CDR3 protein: CSVTGGFYEQYF. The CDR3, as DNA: TGCAGCGTCACAGGGGGATTCTACGAGCAGTACTTC.

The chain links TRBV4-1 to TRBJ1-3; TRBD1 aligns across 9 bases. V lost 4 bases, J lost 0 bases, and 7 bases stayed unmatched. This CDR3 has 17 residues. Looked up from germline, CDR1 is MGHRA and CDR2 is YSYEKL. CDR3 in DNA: TGCGCCAGCAGCCTGGGACAGGGACTATTCTCTGGAAACACCATATATTTT. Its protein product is CASSLGQGLFSGNTIYF.

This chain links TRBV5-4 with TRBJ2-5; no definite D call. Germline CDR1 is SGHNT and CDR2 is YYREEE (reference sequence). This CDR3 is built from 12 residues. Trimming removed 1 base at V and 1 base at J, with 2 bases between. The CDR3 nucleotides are TGTGCCAGCAGCTTGTCCCAAGAGACCCAGTACTTC. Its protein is CASSLSQETQYF.

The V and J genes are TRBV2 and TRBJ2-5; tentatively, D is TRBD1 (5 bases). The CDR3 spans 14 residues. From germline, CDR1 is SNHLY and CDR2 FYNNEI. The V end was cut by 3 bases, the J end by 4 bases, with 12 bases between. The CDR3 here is CASSDIQGSETQYF. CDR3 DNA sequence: TGTGCCAGCAGTGACATTCAGGGTTCAGAGACCCAGTACTTC.

The CDR3: CASSLGWTSGGNTGELFF. Written as DNA, the CDR3 is TGTGCCAGCAGCTTAGGATGGACTAGCGGGGGGAACACCGGGGAGCTGTTTTTT. The J gene is TRBJ2-2, the V gene TRBV7-9; 13 bases agree with TRBD2. V was clipped by 1 base and J by 1 base; unmatched bases: 3. The germline CDR1 and CDR2 sequences are SEHNR and FQNEAQ (reference sequence). CDR3 length equals 18 residues.

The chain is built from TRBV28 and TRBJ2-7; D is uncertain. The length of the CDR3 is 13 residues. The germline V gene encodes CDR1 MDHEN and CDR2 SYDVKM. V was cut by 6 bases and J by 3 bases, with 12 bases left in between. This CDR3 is CASSRTPGYEQYF. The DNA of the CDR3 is TGTGCCAGCAGCCGTACCCCGGGCTACGAGCAGTACTTC.

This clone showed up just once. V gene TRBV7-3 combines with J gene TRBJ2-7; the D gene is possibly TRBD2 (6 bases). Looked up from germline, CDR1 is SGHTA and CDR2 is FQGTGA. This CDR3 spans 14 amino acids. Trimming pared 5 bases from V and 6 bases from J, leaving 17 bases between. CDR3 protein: CASSADSGYSEQYF. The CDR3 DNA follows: TGTGCCAGCAGCGCTGACAGCGGGTATTCCGAGCAGTACTTC.

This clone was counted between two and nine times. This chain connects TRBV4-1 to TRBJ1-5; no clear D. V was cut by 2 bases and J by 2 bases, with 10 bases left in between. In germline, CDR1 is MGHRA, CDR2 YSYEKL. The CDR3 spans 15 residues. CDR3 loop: CASSQSGVGNQPQHF. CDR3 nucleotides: TGCGCCAGCAGCCAATCGGGAGTCGGCAATCAGCCCCAGCATTTT.

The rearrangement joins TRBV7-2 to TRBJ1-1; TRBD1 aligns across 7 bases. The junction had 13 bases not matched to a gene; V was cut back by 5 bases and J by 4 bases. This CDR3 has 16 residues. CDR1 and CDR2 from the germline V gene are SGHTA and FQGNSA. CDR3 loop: CASSPDRARVTTEAFF. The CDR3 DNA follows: TGTGCCAGCAGCCCCGACAGGGCCAGGGTCACCACTGAAGCTTTCTTT.

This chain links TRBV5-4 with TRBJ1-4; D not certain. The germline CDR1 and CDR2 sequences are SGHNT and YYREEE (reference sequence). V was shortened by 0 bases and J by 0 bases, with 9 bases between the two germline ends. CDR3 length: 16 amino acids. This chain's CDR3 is CASSLGADATNEKLFF. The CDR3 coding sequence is TGTGCCAGCAGCTTGGGGGCAGATGCAACTAATGAAAAACTGTTTTTT.

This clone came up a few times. The CDR3 DNA reads TGCAGTGCTACATCATACACTGAAGCTTTCTTT. It encodes CSATSYTEAFF. V usage is TRBV20-1 and J usage is TRBJ1-1, with D unresolved. Germline loops: CDR1 DFQATT, CDR2 SNEGSKA (reference sequence). This CDR3 has 11 amino acids. With 4 bases removed from V and 3 bases from J, the gap between germline ends came to 6 bases.